This T cell receptor (beta chain) was observed in a study of cytomegalovirus exposure and HLA in healthy donors. PCR was performed using 60 Vbeta and 13 Jbeta primers. Here immunoSEQ multiplex PCR was the method, and the copy in TCRdb shows in-frame clones only, minus some. The table lists some 150,000 clones, approximately 80% of them singletons. The donors comprised healthy bone marrow donors. The origin of this receptor is a male donor in good health and CMV-seronegative. Sequenced: PBMCs.

The CDR3 coding sequence is TGTGCCAGCAGCTTGCCACTAGCGGGGGGGCCAGATACGCAGTATTTT. It encodes CASSLPLAGGPDTQYF. The rearrangement links TRBV5-6 to TRBJ2-3; 13 nucleotides agree with TRBD2. The CDR3 runs to 16 residues. V dropped 1 base and J dropped 4; count of bases not matched to a gene: 3. The germline gives CDR1 SGHDT, CDR2 YYEEEE.